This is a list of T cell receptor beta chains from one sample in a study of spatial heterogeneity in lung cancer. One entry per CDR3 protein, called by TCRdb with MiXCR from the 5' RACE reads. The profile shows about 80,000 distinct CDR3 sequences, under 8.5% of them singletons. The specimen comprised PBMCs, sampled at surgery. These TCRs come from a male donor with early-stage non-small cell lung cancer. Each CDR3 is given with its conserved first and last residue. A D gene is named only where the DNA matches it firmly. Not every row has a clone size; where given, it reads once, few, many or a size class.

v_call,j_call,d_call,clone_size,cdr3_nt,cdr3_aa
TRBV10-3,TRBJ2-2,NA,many,TGTGCCATCAAAGGCCAGAACACCGGGGAGCTGTTTTTT,CAIKGQNTGELFF
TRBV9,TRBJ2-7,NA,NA,TGTGCCAGCAGCTTTTCGAGCGGGCCAACACCCGAGCCCTACGAGCAGTACTTC,CASSFSSGPTPEPYEQYF
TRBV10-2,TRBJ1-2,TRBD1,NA,TGCGCCAGCAGTGAAGGCAGGGGGCTTGGCTACACCTTC,CASSEGRGLGYTF
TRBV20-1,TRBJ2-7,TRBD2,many,TGCAGTGCTCGTGGACTAGAATCCTACGAGCAGTACTTC,CSARGLESYEQYF
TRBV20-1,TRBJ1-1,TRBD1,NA,TGCAGTGCTCCCAGGGGGTCCGACACTGAAGCTTTCTTT,CSAPRGSDTEAFF
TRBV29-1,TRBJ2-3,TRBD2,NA,TGCAGCGTTCGCTTAGCGGGAGGGAGCGGCACAGATACGCAGTATTTT,CSVRLAGGSGTDTQYF
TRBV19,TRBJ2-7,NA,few,TGTGCCAGTAGTATTGGCGGCGAGCAGTACTTC,CASSIGGEQYF
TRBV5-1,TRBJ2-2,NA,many,TGCGCCAGCAGCCCTGGAGGCCCGGGCCCGAACACCGGGGAGCTGTTTTTT,CASSPGGPGPNTGELFF
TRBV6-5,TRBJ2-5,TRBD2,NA,TGTGCCAGCACGATAGCGGGAGAGGAGACCCAGTACTTC,CASTIAGEETQYF
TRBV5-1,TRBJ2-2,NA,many,TGCGCCAGCAGCGTTAACACCGGGGAGCTGTTTTTT,CASSVNTGELFF
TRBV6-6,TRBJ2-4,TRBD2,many,TGTGCCAGCAGCTATACTAGCGGGAGGGCGCGGGCCAAAAACATTCAGTACTTC,CASSYTSGRARAKNIQYF
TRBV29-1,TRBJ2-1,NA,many,TGCAGCGGGAAGGATTACAATGAGCAGTTCTTC,CSGKDYNEQFF
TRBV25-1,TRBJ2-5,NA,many,TGTGCCAGCAGTGAATATAGCTTCCAAGAGACCCAGTACTTC,CASSEYSFQETQYF
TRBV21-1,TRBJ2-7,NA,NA,TGTGCCAGCAGCAAAGGGGGCTCCCTGGTGTACGAGCAGTACTTC,CASSKGGSLVYEQYF
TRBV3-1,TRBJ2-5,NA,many,TGTGCCAGCAGCCAACGACAGCCGGAGACCCAGTACTTC,CASSQRQPETQYF
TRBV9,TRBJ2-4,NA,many,TGTGCCAGCAGCGTAGGTCCGGGGGTTAAGCACATTCAGTACTTC,CASSVGPGVKHIQYF
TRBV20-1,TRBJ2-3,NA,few,TGCAGTGCTAGAGATATTCGGGGGCGTGAGGCCGTTACGCAGTATTTT,CSARDIRGREAVTQYF
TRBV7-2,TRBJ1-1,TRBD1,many,TGTGCCAGCAGCTTAGAAGGGACAGGGGGATATGAAGCTTTCTTT,CASSLEGTGGYEAFF
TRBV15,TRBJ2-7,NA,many,TGTGCCACCAGCAGATATCGGAAAACGCACGAGCAGTACTTC,CATSRYRKTHEQYF
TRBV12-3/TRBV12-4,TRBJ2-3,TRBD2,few,TGTGCCAGCAGACCTACTAGCGGTCGCACAGATACGCAGTATTTT,CASRPTSGRTDTQYF
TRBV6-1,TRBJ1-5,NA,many,TGTGCCAGCAGTGAAGCGGGACGGACATATAGCAATCAGCCCCAGCATTTT,CASSEAGRTYSNQPQHF
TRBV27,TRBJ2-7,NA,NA,TGTGCCAGCAGTCCGTCAGGAGGGGACGAAAGCTACGAGCAGTACTTC,CASSPSGGDESYEQYF
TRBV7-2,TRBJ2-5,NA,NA,TGTGCCAGCAGCTTCGATCGGGAGACCCAGTACTTC,CASSFDRETQYF
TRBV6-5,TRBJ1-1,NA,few,TGTGCCAGCAGGAGTACCCGCTCCAGGGCCTCCCGAGGGACTGAAGCTTTCTTT,CASRSTRSRASRGTEAFF
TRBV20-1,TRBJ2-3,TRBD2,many,TGCAGTGCCACTAGCGGGGTTAGCACAGATACGCAGTATTTT,CSATSGVSTDTQYF
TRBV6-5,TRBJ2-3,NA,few,TGTGCCAGCAGTTACGCCCAACCCTCAGATACGCAGTATTTT,CASSYAQPSDTQYF
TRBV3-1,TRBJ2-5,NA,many,TGTGCCAGCAGCCAAGGTTTCGGGGCGGGAGAGACCCAGTACTTC,CASSQGFGAGETQYF
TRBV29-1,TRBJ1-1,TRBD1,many,TGCAGCGTTGCGGGGACAGACACTGAAGCTTTCTTT,CSVAGTDTEAFF
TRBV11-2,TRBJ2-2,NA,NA,TGTGCCAGCAGCTTAGATTGGCTAGCTACCGGGGAGCTGTTTTTT,CASSLDWLATGELFF
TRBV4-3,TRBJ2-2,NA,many,TGCGCCAGCAGCCAAGTAAACCCTGGAAACACCGGGGAGCTGTTTTTT,CASSQVNPGNTGELFF
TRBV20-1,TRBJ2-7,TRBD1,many,TGCAGTGCTAAAAGACAGGGCAACTCCTACGAGCAGTACTTC,CSAKRQGNSYEQYF
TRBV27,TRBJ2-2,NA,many,TGTGCCAGCAGTTCCTGGGACGGGGAGCTGTTTTTT,CASSSWDGELFF
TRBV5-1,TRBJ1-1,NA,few,TGCGCCAGCAGCGTCCCGGACAGTTCTCACACTGAAGCTTTCTTT,CASSVPDSSHTEAFF
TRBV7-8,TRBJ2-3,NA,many,TGTGCCAGCAGCCCTCTTGGGACTCCTACAGATACGCAGTATTTT,CASSPLGTPTDTQYF
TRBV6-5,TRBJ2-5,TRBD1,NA,TGTGCCAGCAGTTATGACTCACCAGGGGGCAAGGAGACCCAGTACTTC,CASSYDSPGGKETQYF
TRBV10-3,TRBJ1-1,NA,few,TGTGCCATCAGTGAGGTGGGCCAGAACACTGAAGCTTTCTTT,CAISEVGQNTEAFF
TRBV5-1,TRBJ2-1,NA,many,TGCGCCAGCACCCGAGGGGGGAGCTCCTACAATGAGCAGTTCTTC,CASTRGGSSYNEQFF
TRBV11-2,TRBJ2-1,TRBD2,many,TGTGCCAGCAGCACTTCCGGGACTAGCGGGAGCAATGAGCAGTTCTTC,CASSTSGTSGSNEQFF
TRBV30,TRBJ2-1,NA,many,TGTGCCTGGAGCACCCTAGCGAGTGAGCAGTTCTTC,CAWSTLASEQFF
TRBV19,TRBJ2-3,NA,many,TGTGCCAGTAGTCGTACTGGGGCGGTTACCTTCACAGATACGCAGTATTTT,CASSRTGAVTFTDTQYF
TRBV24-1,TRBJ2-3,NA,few,TGTGCCACCAGTGATTTCGGATTGTCTACGCAGTATTTT,CATSDFGLSTQYF
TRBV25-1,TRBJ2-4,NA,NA,TGTGCCAGCAGTGAATCGGGGGAAAACATTCAGTACTTC,CASSESGENIQYF
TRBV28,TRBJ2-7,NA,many,TGTGCCAGCAGTCCCAGGGGTGTAGTGCAGGACGAGCAGTACTTC,CASSPRGVVQDEQYF
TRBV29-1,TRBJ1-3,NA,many,TGCAGCGTTGGATCCGGAAACACCATATATTTT,CSVGSGNTIYF
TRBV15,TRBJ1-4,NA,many,TGTGCCACCAGCCCGGGAGGGGCTAATGAAAAACTGTTTTTT,CATSPGGANEKLFF
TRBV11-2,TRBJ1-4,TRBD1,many,TGTGCCAGCAGCCCTACAGGGGTGAGAAATGAAAAACTGTTTTTT,CASSPTGVRNEKLFF
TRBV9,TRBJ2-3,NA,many,TGTGCCAGCAGCGCAGACCAGGCCACAGATACGCAGTATTTT,CASSADQATDTQYF
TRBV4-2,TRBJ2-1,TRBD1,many,TGTGCCAGCAGCCAACTACAGGGGCGGACTGATGAGCAGTTCTTC,CASSQLQGRTDEQFF
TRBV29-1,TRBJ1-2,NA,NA,TGCAGCGCCATAGGGTCCTGGACACCTGGGGACGGCTACACCTTC,CSAIGSWTPGDGYTF
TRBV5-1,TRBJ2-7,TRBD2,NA,TGCGCCAGCAGCTTGGGGCTAGCGGGAGGGTCCTCCTACGAGCAGTACTTC,CASSLGLAGGSSYEQYF
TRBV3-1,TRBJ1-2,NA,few,TGTGCCAGCAGCCAAGCCGAGTTCTACACCTTC,CASSQAEFYTF
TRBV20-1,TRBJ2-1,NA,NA,TGCAGTGCTTCAGGGGTCCTAAGCTACAATGAGCAGTTCTTC,CSASGVLSYNEQFF
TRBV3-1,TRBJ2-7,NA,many,TGTGCCAGCAGCTCCAATAGCGGTACGTCCCCCTACGAGCAGTACTTC,CASSSNSGTSPYEQYF
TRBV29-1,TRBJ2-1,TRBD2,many,TGCAGCGTTGAGGGACTAGCGGGAGGACCCTCCTACAATGAGCAGTTCTTC,CSVEGLAGGPSYNEQFF
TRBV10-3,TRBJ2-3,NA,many,TGTGCCATCGCTAACACAGATACGCAGTATTTT,CAIANTDTQYF
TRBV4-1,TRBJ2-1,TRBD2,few,TGCGCCAGCAGCCAAGTTGGACTAGCGGGAGCGAATAATGAGCAGTTCTTC,CASSQVGLAGANNEQFF
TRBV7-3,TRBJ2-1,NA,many,TGTGCCAGCAGCTTAACGGGGGCTGACAATGAGCAGTTCTTC,CASSLTGADNEQFF
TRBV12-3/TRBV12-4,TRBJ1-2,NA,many,TGTGCCAGCAGTTTAGCTAATTCAGGGCCCTCTGGCTACACCTTC,CASSLANSGPSGYTF
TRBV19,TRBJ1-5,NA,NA,TGTGCCAGTAGTGCCTACAATCAGCCCCAGCATTTT,CASSAYNQPQHF